These T cell receptor beta chains were read from a single sample in a study of radiotherapy plus CTLA-4 blockade in lung cancer. Only in-frame clones appear in the TCRdb table, and some are missing; sequencing was by immunoSEQ multiplex PCR. The sample consists of 48,000 or so clones, roughly four fifths of them appearing once. Sequenced here: peripheral blood, sampled from a patient treated with radiotherapy plus ipilimumab. These receptors were taken from a human donor with non-small cell lung cancer whose response to radiotherapy plus ipilimumab could not be evaluated. Both conserved end residues are part of each CDR3. The order of the fields is D gene, V gene, J gene, clone size, CDR3 protein, CDR3 DNA. D genes are given only for firm matches. Rows give clone size only sometimes, using once, few, many, or a class for an expanded clone.

d_call: TRBD1
v_call: TRBV27
j_call: TRBJ2-4
clone_size: .
cdr3_aa: CASSLRGQGVNIQYF
cdr3_nt: TGTGCCAGCAGCCTAAGGGGGCAGGGAGTAAACATTCAGTACTTC

d_call: .
v_call: TRBV6-1
j_call: TRBJ2-5
clone_size: .
cdr3_aa: CASNGGGGYETQYF
cdr3_nt: TGTGCCAGTAACGGTGGAGGGGGCTATGAGACCCAGTACTTC

d_call: TRBD1
v_call: TRBV2
j_call: TRBJ1-1
clone_size: .
cdr3_aa: CASRLTGEGTEAFF
cdr3_nt: TGTGCCAGCAGGTTGACAGGGGAGGGCACTGAAGCTTTCTTT

d_call: .
v_call: TRBV2
j_call: TRBJ1-4
clone_size: .
cdr3_aa: CASSLAQGGEKLFF
cdr3_nt: TGTGCCAGCAGTCTGGCGCAGGGTGGGGAAAAACTGTTTTTT

d_call: TRBD1
v_call: TRBV28
j_call: TRBJ2-5
clone_size: .
cdr3_aa: CASSPRGHRGETQYF
cdr3_nt: TGTGCCAGCAGTCCACGGGGACACAGGGGAGAGACCCAGTACTTC

d_call: TRBD1
v_call: TRBV6-5
j_call: TRBJ1-1
clone_size: .
cdr3_aa: CASSYRGTGTNTEAFF
cdr3_nt: TGTGCCAGCAGTTACCGGGGGACAGGGACGAACACTGAAGCTTTCTTT

d_call: .
v_call: TRBV7-8
j_call: TRBJ2-1
clone_size: few
cdr3_aa: CASSKSIGGVGYNEQFF
cdr3_nt: TGTGCCAGCAGCAAGTCGATCGGGGGAGTTGGCTACAATGAGCAGTTCTTC

d_call: .
v_call: TRBV2
j_call: TRBJ1-5
clone_size: .
cdr3_aa: CASSPIGGPGQPQHF
cdr3_nt: TGTGCCAGCAGTCCCATCGGGGGTCCGGGGCAGCCCCAGCATTTT

d_call: .
v_call: TRBV7-2
j_call: TRBJ1-2
clone_size: .
cdr3_aa: CASSFPDRSGYTF
cdr3_nt: TGTGCCAGCAGCTTCCCGGACAGATCTGGCTACACCTTC

d_call: .
v_call: TRBV28
j_call: TRBJ1-1
clone_size: .
cdr3_aa: CASSPPRVPSKSKEAFF
cdr3_nt: TGTGCCAGCAGCCCTCCCAGGGTCCCCTCCAAATCAAAGGAAGCTTTCTTT

d_call: TRBD2
v_call: TRBV5-1
j_call: TRBJ2-3
clone_size: .
cdr3_aa: CASSRIAGGITDTQYF
cdr3_nt: TGCGCCAGCAGCAGAATAGCGGGAGGGATCACAGATACGCAGTATTTT

d_call: .
v_call: TRBV29-1
j_call: TRBJ2-3
clone_size: .
cdr3_aa: CSVDLGADTQYF
cdr3_nt: TGCAGCGTTGACCTGGGAGCAGATACGCAGTATTTT

d_call: TRBD1
v_call: TRBV28
j_call: TRBJ1-5
clone_size: .
cdr3_aa: CASSQQGFNNQPQHF
cdr3_nt: TGTGCCAGCAGCCAACAGGGGTTTAACAATCAGCCCCAGCATTTT

d_call: .
v_call: TRBV10-2
j_call: TRBJ2-7
clone_size: .
cdr3_aa: CASSEQYEQYF
cdr3_nt: TGCGCCAGCAGTGAGCAGTACGAGCAGTACTTC

d_call: .
v_call: TRBV6-6
j_call: TRBJ1-2
clone_size: .
cdr3_aa: CASILPGAYGYTF
cdr3_nt: TGTGCCAGCATCCTCCCCGGAGCCTATGGCTACACCTTC

d_call: TRBD2
v_call: TRBV9
j_call: TRBJ2-3
clone_size: .
cdr3_aa: CASSASGRADTQYF
cdr3_nt: TGTGCCAGCAGCGCTAGCGGGAGAGCTGATACGCAGTATTTT

d_call: TRBD1
v_call: TRBV9
j_call: TRBJ1-2
clone_size: .
cdr3_aa: CASSVGMTGGTYGYTF
cdr3_nt: TGTGCCAGCAGCGTAGGGATGACAGGGGGTACCTATGGCTACACCTTC

d_call: TRBD1
v_call: TRBV30
j_call: TRBJ2-1
clone_size: .
cdr3_aa: CAWSSGQGGDEQFF
cdr3_nt: TGTGCTTGGAGTTCAGGACAGGGAGGCGATGAGCAGTTCTTC

d_call: TRBD1
v_call: TRBV12-5
j_call: TRBJ1-2
clone_size: .
cdr3_aa: CASGETGVYGYTF
cdr3_nt: TGTGCTAGTGGTGAGACAGGGGTCTATGGCTACACCTTC

d_call: TRBD2
v_call: TRBV7-2
j_call: TRBJ2-2
clone_size: .
cdr3_aa: CASSLVGGLATGELFF
cdr3_nt: TGTGCCAGCAGCTTAGTAGGGGGACTAGCGACCGGGGAGCTGTTTTTT

d_call: TRBD2
v_call: TRBV5-1
j_call: TRBJ2-6
clone_size: .
cdr3_aa: CASSLELAVSSGANVLTF
cdr3_nt: TGCGCCAGCAGCTTGGAGCTAGCGGTTAGCTCTGGGGCCAACGTCCTGACTTTC

d_call: .
v_call: TRBV18
j_call: TRBJ1-1
clone_size: .
cdr3_aa: CASSPIRDPMNTEAFF
cdr3_nt: TGTGCCAGCTCACCAATCCGGGATCCTATGAACACTGAAGCTTTCTTT

d_call: .
v_call: TRBV5-6
j_call: TRBJ2-7
clone_size: .
cdr3_aa: CASSYGGYEQYF
cdr3_nt: TGTGCCAGCAGCTATGGCGGCTACGAGCAGTACTTC

d_call: .
v_call: TRBV6-5
j_call: TRBJ1-5
clone_size: .
cdr3_aa: CASSLIRGQPQHF
cdr3_nt: TGTGCCAGCAGCTTAATCAGGGGTCAGCCCCAGCATTTT

d_call: TRBD1
v_call: TRBV6-1
j_call: TRBJ1-5
clone_size: .
cdr3_aa: CASSLTGASNQPQHF
cdr3_nt: TGTGCCAGCAGCCTTACAGGGGCCAGCAATCAGCCCCAGCATTTT

d_call: .
v_call: TRBV27
j_call: TRBJ2-6
clone_size: .
cdr3_aa: CASSYGLDGMSGANVLTF
cdr3_nt: TGTGCCAGCAGTTATGGCCTGGACGGGATGTCTGGGGCCAACGTCCTGACTTTC

d_call: TRBD2
v_call: TRBV29-1
j_call: TRBJ2-5
clone_size: .
cdr3_aa: CSVEGSGSTGEYQETQYF
cdr3_nt: TGCAGCGTTGAGGGTAGCGGGAGTACTGGGGAGTACCAAGAGACCCAGTACTTC

d_call: TRBD1
v_call: TRBV28
j_call: TRBJ2-5
clone_size: .
cdr3_aa: CASSSWTGGIETQYF
cdr3_nt: TGTGCCAGCAGTTCTTGGACAGGAGGTATAGAGACCCAGTACTTC

d_call: .
v_call: TRBV30
j_call: TRBJ2-7
clone_size: once
cdr3_aa: CAWSVGQGFYEQYF
cdr3_nt: TGTGCCTGGAGTGTGGGGCAGGGGTTCTACGAGCAGTACTTC

d_call: TRBD2
v_call: TRBV6-5
j_call: TRBJ2-2
clone_size: once
cdr3_aa: CASSRGVAGELFF
cdr3_nt: TGTGCCAGCAGTCGGGGGGTCGCCGGGGAGCTGTTTTTT

d_call: TRBD1
v_call: TRBV4-3
j_call: TRBJ2-7
clone_size: .
cdr3_aa: CASSQERAGQGYEQYF
cdr3_nt: TGCGCCAGCAGCCAAGAGCGGGCGGGACAGGGCTACGAGCAGTACTTC

d_call: TRBD1
v_call: TRBV10-3
j_call: TRBJ1-2
clone_size: .
cdr3_aa: CAIYGQDYGYTF
cdr3_nt: TGTGCCATCTACGGACAGGACTATGGCTACACCTTC

d_call: .
v_call: TRBV9
j_call: TRBJ2-2
clone_size: few
cdr3_aa: CASSRLRFAGELFF
cdr3_nt: TGTGCCAGCAGCCGATTGAGGTTCGCCGGGGAGCTGTTTTTT

d_call: .
v_call: TRBV29-1
j_call: TRBJ2-7
clone_size: .
cdr3_aa: CSVGSWGRSSYEQYF
cdr3_nt: TGCAGCGTTGGATCTTGGGGGAGGTCGTCCTACGAGCAGTACTTC

d_call: TRBD1
v_call: TRBV28
j_call: TRBJ2-7
clone_size: .
cdr3_aa: CASSEGPRGTSDEQYF
cdr3_nt: TGTGCCAGCAGTGAAGGTCCCAGGGGGACCTCCGACGAGCAGTACTTC

d_call: TRBD2
v_call: TRBV4-1
j_call: TRBJ2-1
clone_size: .
cdr3_aa: CASSQKRGGGEQFF
cdr3_nt: TGCGCCAGCAGCCAAAAACGGGGCGGGGGAGAGCAGTTCTTC

d_call: .
v_call: TRBV19
j_call: TRBJ1-3
clone_size: .
cdr3_aa: CASSSWGHRSGNTIYF
cdr3_nt: TGTGCCAGTAGTTCGTGGGGACATCGCTCTGGAAACACCATATATTTT

d_call: TRBD1
v_call: TRBV27
j_call: TRBJ2-3
clone_size: .
cdr3_aa: CASSTRQGRTDTQYF
cdr3_nt: TGTGCCAGCAGTACCAGACAGGGACGCACAGATACGCAGTATTTT

d_call: TRBD1
v_call: TRBV7-2
j_call: TRBJ1-5
clone_size: .
cdr3_aa: CASSPGTGSNQPQHF
cdr3_nt: TGTGCCAGCAGCCCCGGGACAGGGAGCAATCAGCCCCAGCATTTT

d_call: TRBD1
v_call: TRBV4-1
j_call: TRBJ2-6
clone_size: .
cdr3_aa: CASSKGQGNPSGANVLTF
cdr3_nt: TGCGCCAGCAGCAAGGGACAGGGAAACCCCTCTGGGGCCAACGTCCTGACTTTC

d_call: .
v_call: TRBV7-3
j_call: TRBJ2-3
clone_size: .
cdr3_aa: CASRGWSTDTQYF
cdr3_nt: TGTGCCAGCAGGGGCTGGAGCACAGATACGCAGTATTTT

d_call: TRBD1
v_call: TRBV11-3
j_call: TRBJ2-3
clone_size: .
cdr3_aa: CASSLSWGQQRDTQYF
cdr3_nt: TGTGCCAGCAGCTTATCCTGGGGACAGCAGCGAGATACGCAGTATTTT

d_call: .
v_call: TRBV30
j_call: TRBJ2-7
clone_size: .
cdr3_aa: CAWRGPNYEQYF
cdr3_nt: TGTGCCTGGAGGGGGCCCAACTACGAGCAGTACTTC

d_call: .
v_call: TRBV7-9
j_call: TRBJ2-2
clone_size: few
cdr3_aa: CASSFRGSTGELFF
cdr3_nt: TGTGCCAGCAGCTTCAGGGGCAGCACCGGGGAGCTGTTTTTT

d_call: .
v_call: TRBV7-2
j_call: TRBJ1-1
clone_size: .
cdr3_aa: CASSLAGFLTLRTEAFF
cdr3_nt: TGTGCCAGCAGCTTAGCTGGGTTCCTCACCCTGAGGACTGAAGCTTTCTTT

d_call: TRBD1
v_call: TRBV7-2
j_call: TRBJ2-4
clone_size: .
cdr3_aa: CASSFTGQTKNIQYF
cdr3_nt: TGTGCCAGCAGCTTCACGGGACAGACGAAAAACATTCAGTACTTC

d_call: .
v_call: TRBV6-5
j_call: TRBJ2-2
clone_size: .
cdr3_aa: CASSRFANTGELFF
cdr3_nt: TGTGCCAGCAGCAGGTTCGCGAACACCGGGGAGCTGTTTTTT

d_call: TRBD1
v_call: TRBV27
j_call: TRBJ2-3
clone_size: .
cdr3_aa: CASSLFSGTGGPDTQYF
cdr3_nt: TGTGCCAGCAGTTTATTCTCCGGGACAGGGGGGCCAGATACGCAGTATTTT

d_call: TRBD1
v_call: TRBV30
j_call: TRBJ2-7
clone_size: .
cdr3_aa: CAWSVVGVRQGNYEQYF
cdr3_nt: TGTGCCTGGAGTGTCGTTGGTGTTAGACAGGGGAACTACGAGCAGTACTTC

d_call: .
v_call: TRBV7-2
j_call: TRBJ2-2
clone_size: once
cdr3_aa: CASSLGQGLTGELFF
cdr3_nt: TGTGCCAGCAGCTTAGGCCAGGGGTTAACCGGGGAGCTGTTTTTT

d_call: .
v_call: TRBV28
j_call: TRBJ2-1
clone_size: .
cdr3_aa: CASMPEVYNEQFF
cdr3_nt: TGTGCCAGCATGCCAGAGGTGTACAATGAGCAGTTCTTC